The 23 T cell receptor beta chains reported below all come from one sample, sequenced in a study of vaccination and CD4 T cells after COVID-19. The sample's treatment: roughly 10-day PBMC culture with coronavirus spike peptide pools or control peptides (ViraFEST assay). For these receptors, no antigen is known. An Oncomine TCR Beta short-read assay was used to sequence the DNA from cultured CD4+ T cells. Each CDR3 protein is one row after TCRdb ran MiXCR on the PCR reads. The table lists 25,000 to 30,000 distinct CDR3 sequences, approximately 66% of them singletons. The sequencing used CD4+ T cells from blood, cultured in vitro, collected after SARS-CoV-2 vaccination. The receptors were sampled from a human donor who received a COVID-19 vaccine.

A few counts support this clonotype. The rearrangement uses TRBV6-1 and TRBJ2-2; 11 bases match TRBD1. V was pared by 6 bases and J by 3 bases, with 3 bases of the junction left unmatched. Germline assignment: CDR1 MNHNS and CDR2 SASEGT. The CDR3 consists of 15 residues. The CDR3 here is CASRQGQGDTGELFF. DNA for the CDR3: TGTGCCAGCAGACAGGGACAGGGGGACACCGGGGAGCTGTTTTTT.

The rearrangement uses TRBV12-3 or TRBV12-4 and TRBJ1-1, with 8 bases fitting TRBD1. Losses at the gene ends were 5 bases for V and 3 bases for J; bases not matched to a gene: 5. There are 14 residues in the CDR3. Here the CDR3 reads CASSPRGQDTEAFF. The CDR3 DNA reads as TGTGCCAGCAGTCCCAGGGGGCAAGACACTGAAGCTTTCTTT.

A single count supports this clonotype. The V call is TRBV27, the J call TRBJ2-7; TRBD1 matches at 9 bases. The germline CDR1 and CDR2 sequences are MNHEY and SMNVEV (reference sequence). V gave up 6 bases and J gave up 0 bases; unmatched junction bases: 9. This CDR3 spans 16 amino acids. CDR3 loop: CASSLPGQGSSYEQYF. CDR3 coding DNA: TGTGCCAGCAGCCTCCCGGGACAGGGTAGCTCCTACGAGCAGTACTTC.

The chain combines TRBV7-3 with TRBJ1-2; D possibly corresponds to TRBD1 (5 bases). Germline CDR1 and CDR2: SGHTA and FQGTGA. This CDR3 region has 15 residues. The V and J ends lost 2 bases and 3 bases respectively, with 13 bases between them. CDR3 loop: CASSLGRGMDYGYTF. The CDR3 DNA follows: TGTGCCAGCAGCTTAGGGCGGGGCATGGACTATGGCTACACCTTC.

In this sample, this clonotype turned up a few times. The chain joins TRBV12-3 or TRBV12-4 to TRBJ2-3, with TRBD2 identical over 8 bases. Trimming cost V 6 bases and J 8 bases; bases outside gene matches: 4. The CDR3 is 12 amino acids. CDR3 protein: CASSLLAVTQYF. DNA for the CDR3: TGTGCCAGCAGCTTACTAGCGGTTACGCAGTATTTT.

The genes are TRBV7-3 and TRBJ2-7, with 12 bases fitting TRBD2. CDR3 length equals 17 residues. Germline V gene sequence: CDR1 SGHTA, CDR2 FQGTGA. V lost 2 bases to trimming and J lost 2 bases; unmatched junction nucleotides: 7. CDR3 bases: TGTGCCAGCAGCTTAGTTCCCCTAGCGGGGGGGCCCTACGAGCAGTACTTC. Amino acids: CASSLVPLAGGPYEQYF.

J is TRBJ1-6 and V is TRBV30; D is unresolved. This CDR3 has 15 residues. V lost 4 bases to trimming and J lost 7 bases, with 17 bases between them. Germline V gives CDR1 GTSNPN, CDR2 SVGIG (reference sequence). The CDR3 region has the DNA TGTGCCTGGAACTCAGGTTCCGGCTGGAATTCACCCCTCCACTTT. This encodes CAWNSGSGWNSPLHF.

The J gene is TRBJ1-5, the V gene TRBV19; the D is unclear. The CDR3 consists of 16 residues. Trimming shortened V by 6 bases and J by 5 bases, and 20 bases separated the two germline ends. The V gene's germline CDR1 is LNHDA and CDR2 SQIVND (reference sequence). As DNA, the CDR3 is TGTGCCAGTAGGCGCTGGAATTCGAGGGCTGATCAGCCCCAGCATTTT. It is translated as CASRRWNSRADQPQHF.

V and J are TRBV19 and TRBJ1-5; the D is unclear. Germline V gene sequence: CDR1 LNHDA, CDR2 SQIVND (reference sequence). The V end was cut by 5 bases, the J end by 0 bases, with 11 bases between. There are 15 residues in the CDR3. The CDR3 loop reads CASSGLLNSNQPQHF. The CDR3 nucleotides are TGTGCCAGTAGTGGGCTCTTGAATAGCAATCAGCCCCAGCATTTT. The whole variable domain, remainder taken from reference TRBV19 and TRBJ1-5, is DGGITQSPKYLFRKEGQNVTLSCEQNLNHDAMYWYRQDPGQGLRLIYYSQIVNDFQKGDIAEGYSVSREKKESFPLTVTSAQKNPTAFYLCASSGLLNSNQPQHFGDGTRLSIL.

This sequence joins TRBV15 and TRBJ2-5; D is perhaps TRBD2 (6 bases). CDR1 LNHNV and CDR2 YYDKDF come from the germline V gene (reference sequence). V dropped 5 bases and J dropped 2 bases, with 18 bases sitting between them. This CDR3 contains 16 residues. CDR3 nucleotides: TGTGCCACCAGCCCCCGACGTGGGACTGTTCAAGAGACCCAGTACTTC. It codes for CATSPRRGTVQETQYF.

The chain has TRBV18 and TRBJ2-7; 7 nucleotides line up with TRBD1. Germline trimming cut 5 bases from V and 2 bases from J; bases unmatched to any gene: 3. The CDR3 is made up of 13 amino acids. From germline, CDR1 is KGHSH and CDR2 LQKENI. In DNA form, the CDR3 reads TGTGCCAGCTCAACAGGGGAAACCTACGAGCAGTACTTC. Its translation: CASSTGETYEQYF.

Here the CDR3 DNA reads TGTGCCAGCAGCCGACCTCTGTCCGAGCAGTACTTC. This gives the protein CASSRPLSEQYF. The chain couples TRBV7-9 to TRBJ2-7; D gene ambiguous. Trimming pared 5 bases from V and 6 bases from J, leaving 11 bases between. The CDR3 length is 12 residues. Per germline, CDR1 SEHNR and CDR2 FQNEAQ (reference sequence).

This chain links TRBV7-9 with TRBJ2-3; TRBD2 matches 7 bases. Germline values: CDR1 SEHNR, CDR2 FQNEAQ (reference sequence). CDR3 size: 15 residues. The junction had 11 bases not matched to a gene; V was cut back by 6 bases and J by 5 bases. The CDR3 nucleotides are TGTGCCAGCAGGCCTCCCGGGACTAAGGTAGATACGCAGTATTTT. Amino acid sequence: CASRPPGTKVDTQYF. The variable domain in full, with the rest retrieved from reference TRBV7-9 and TRBJ2-3, is DTGVSQNPRHKITKRGQNVTFRCDPISEHNRLYWYRQTLGQGPEFLTYFQNEAQLEKSRLLSDRFSAERPKGSFSTLEIQRTEQGDSAMYLCASRPPGTKVDTQYFGPGTRLTVL.

The genes are TRBV6-1 and TRBJ1-5; tentatively, D is TRBD1 (5 bases). Germline loops: CDR1 MNHNS, CDR2 SASEGT. The CDR3 covers 16 residues. Trimming pared 7 bases from V and 7 bases from J, leaving 23 bases between. CDR3 sequence reads: CASTSNRGEVRQPQHF. CDR3 coding DNA: TGTGCCAGCACCTCTAATCGGGGGGAGGTGCGGCAGCCCCAGCATTTT.

This clonotype appeared a single time. The rearrangement links TRBV5-4 to TRBJ1-6; TRBD1 aligns across 8 bases. V lost 4 bases and J lost 7; bases outside the gene matches: 7. Germline loops: CDR1 SGHNT, CDR2 YYREEE (reference sequence). The CDR3 has 15 residues. CDR3 in amino acids: CASSLGQGDNSPLHF. CDR3 DNA: TGTGCCAGCAGCCTCGGACAGGGTGACAATTCACCCCTCCACTTT.

The genes are TRBV9 and TRBJ1-1; D ambiguous. CDR1 and CDR2 from the germline V gene are SGDLS and YYNGEE. V dropped 4 bases and J dropped 1 base, with 2 bases sitting between them. This CDR3 is 11 amino acids long. The CDR3 here is CASSPNTEAFF. The CDR3 DNA reads TGTGCCAGCAGCCCGAACACTGAAGCTTTCTTT. Looking up the rest from reference TRBV9 and TRBJ1-1 gives the full variable domain: DSGVTQTPKHLITATGQRVTLRCSPRSGDLSVYWYQQSLDQGLQFLIQYYNGEERAKGNILERFSAQQFPDLHSELNLSSLELGDSALYFCASSPNTEAFFGQGTRLTVV.

The chain joins TRBV28 to TRBJ2-7; TRBD2 agrees at 13 bases. This CDR3 is 15 amino acids long. Germline V gene lookup returns CDR1 MDHEN and CDR2 SYDVKM. The ends lost 6 bases at V and 7 bases at J; junction bases unmatched: 9. The CDR3 DNA reads TGTGCCAGCAGGACAACTAGCGGGGGGGCCTTAGAGCAGTACTTC. It specifies CASRTTSGGALEQYF.

This clonotype was seen just once. The chain joins TRBV20-1 to TRBJ2-3; 7 positions agree with TRBD2. CDR1 and CDR2 from the germline V gene are DFQATT and SNEGSKA (reference sequence). This CDR3 contains 16 residues. V lost 3 bases, J lost 1 base, and 10 bases stayed unmatched. Here the CDR3 DNA reads TGCAGTGCTAGCCTAGGGGTAGCGGGTGGCACAGATACGCAGTATTTT. Translation: CSASLGVAGGTDTQYF.

The rearrangement joins TRBV25-1 to TRBJ2-5, with 11 bases identical to TRBD2. This CDR3 region has 15 residues. Germline values: CDR1 MGHDK, CDR2 SYGVNS. Trimming took 1 base from V and 5 from J; bases not matched to a gene: 3. CDR3 sequence: CASSESSGGFETQYF. For the CDR3, the DNA is TGTGCCAGCAGTGAATCTAGCGGGGGGTTCGAGACCCAGTACTTC.

The chain couples TRBV7-2 to TRBJ2-3; 7 bases agree with TRBD1. The V segment lost 1 base and the J segment 5 bases; nucleotides outside the gene matches: 3. Germline V gene sequence: CDR1 SGHTA, CDR2 FQGNSA. The CDR3 runs to 14 residues. The CDR3 DNA sequence: TGTGCCAGCAGCTTAGGGACAGGCCGAGATACGCAGTATTTT. It translates to CASSLGTGRDTQYF. Together with reference TRBV7-2 and TRBJ2-3, the CDR3 gives the full variable domain: GAGVSQSPSNKVTEKGKDVELRCDPISGHTALYWYRQSLGQGLEFLIYFQGNSAPDKSGLPSDRFSAERTGGSVSTLTIQRTQQEDSAVYLCASSLGTGRDTQYFGPGTRLTVL.

V is TRBV20-1 and J is TRBJ1-2; D unclear. Germline lookup yields CDR1 DFQATT and CDR2 SNEGSKA (reference sequence). This CDR3 is 11 amino acids long. V lost 5 bases and J 6 bases, leaving 10 bases between the germline ends. The CDR3 protein is CSASPGDGYTF. CDR3 bases: TGCAGTGCTTCCCCCGGGGATGGCTACACCTTC.

This chain uses TRBV7-9 with TRBJ2-1; 12 positions agree with TRBD2. V shed 3 bases and J 8 bases; nucleotides not matched to a gene: 14. Germline CDR1 and CDR2: SEHNR and FQNEAQ (reference sequence). The CDR3 loop spans 18 amino acids. CDR3 bases: TGTGCCAGCAGCTTTCTAGCGGGGGGGCCGGGACCAGCTGATGAGCAGTTCTTC. Protein: CASSFLAGGPGPADEQFF.

This clonotype was detected a few times. This chain uses TRBV12-3 or TRBV12-4 with TRBJ2-2; the match to TRBD2 covers 13 bases. J was trimmed by 3 bases and V by 6 bases; bases with no gene match: 7. The CDR3 spans 17 residues. Written as DNA, the CDR3 is TGTGCCAGCAGAATCACTAGCGGGGGGGACGACACCGGGGAGCTGTTTTTT. Its protein is CASRITSGGDDTGELFF.